This T cell receptor beta chain was found in a study of blood T cells in healthy people across ages. Broader study findings: Bulk PBMC profiling left naive and antigen-experienced comparisons inconclusive.

From germline, CDR1 is MGHRA and CDR2 YSYEKL. The CDR3 spans 13 residues. With 2 bases removed from V and 7 bases from J, the gap between germline ends came to 9 bases. Primers used in a second PCR of about 7 to 12 cycles were a sample-barcoded 5' primer and a J-beta primer mix. TCRdb recomputed calls from the 5' RACE reads with MiXCR, one row per CDR3 protein. The profile shows 700,000 to 800,000 distinct CDR3 sequences, 43% of them singletons. Worth noting for this clonotype: Its antigen is still unknown.

Sequencing used blood. The receptor's source is a woman in her sixties in good health. V gene TRBV4-1 combines with J gene TRBJ2-1; D not certain. CDR3 amino acids: CASSQLVLNEQFF. CDR3 sequence (DNA): TGCGCCAGCAGCCAACTAGTCCTGAATGAGCAGTTCTTC.